The next 6 T cell receptor beta chains were all read from a single sample in a study of blood T cell repertoires in COVID-19. Profiling relied on immunoSEQ multiplex PCR, and the TCRdb table lists in-frame clones only, not all of them. The profile shows 200,000 to 250,000 clones, 85% to 90% of them singletons. Source material: peripheral blood. The source of these receptors is a man aged 60 to 69 with acute or convalescent COVID-19.

The chain carries TRBV2 and TRBJ2-7, with TRBD2 as a possible D gene (5 bases). The germline gives CDR1 SNHLY, CDR2 FYNNEI. The CDR3 is made up of 13 amino acids. The V end lost 4 bases, the J end lost 4 bases, and 11 bases lay between the germline ends. The CDR3 reads CASSGPGGYEQYF. DNA for the CDR3: TGTGCCAGCAGTGGGCCCGGCGGGTACGAGCAGTACTTC.

The J gene is TRBJ2-7, the V gene TRBV19; TRBD2 agrees at 9 bases. The CDR3 runs to 14 residues. J lost 1 base, V lost 8 bases, and 6 bases had no gene match. Germline V gene lookup returns CDR1 LNHDA and CDR2 SQIVND (reference sequence). CDR3 loop: CASGLAGVSYEQYF. CDR3 in DNA: TGTGCCAGTGGATTAGCGGGAGTTTCCTACGAGCAGTACTTC.

V gene TRBV4-3 combines with J gene TRBJ1-2, with D unresolved. The CDR3 covers 15 residues. Germline V lookup: CDR1 LGHNA, CDR2 YSLEER. With 4 bases removed from V and 2 bases from J, the gap between germline ends came to 14 bases. DNA of the CDR3: TGCGCCAGCAGCCGGGCTCATCCTTCAAACTATGGCTACACCTTC. Translated, it gives CASSRAHPSNYGYTF.

This rearrangement joins TRBV19 to TRBJ2-2; 10 bases line up with TRBD1. Per the germline V gene, CDR1 is LNHDA and CDR2 is SQIVND (reference sequence). The trim removed 4 bases at V and 4 bases at J, leaving 6 bases unmatched. This CDR3 is built from 16 residues. The CDR3 protein is CASSTLTGGSTGELFF. Written as DNA, the CDR3 is TGTGCCAGTAGTACCCTGACAGGGGGCTCCACCGGGGAGCTGTTTTTT.

The chain combines TRBV10-3 with TRBJ1-5, with D uncertain. CDR1 is ENHRY and CDR2 is SYGVKD in the germline V gene. The V end lost 2 bases, the J end lost 1 base, and 9 bases lay between the germline ends. The CDR3 totals 15 residues. CDR3 residues: CAISEGVESNQPQHF. CDR3 in DNA: TGTGCCATCAGTGAGGGAGTGGAGAGCAATCAGCCCCAGCATTTT.

The CDR3 loop is CASSQVRAGLVDTGELFF. CDR3 nucleotides: TGTGCCAGCAGCCAAGTCCGGGCGGGATTGGTAGACACCGGGGAGCTGTTTTTT. This chain connects TRBV4-2 to TRBJ2-2; D perhaps matches TRBD2 (6 bases). This CDR3 spans 18 amino acids. Trimming removed 1 base from V and 3 bases from J, with 18 bases in between. Germline V gives CDR1 LGHNA, CDR2 YNFKEQ.